This entry lists 13 T cell receptor beta chains sequenced from one sample in a study of STAT3 mutations in large granular lymphocyte leukemia. Study outcomes and limitations: Every T-LGLL patient had at least one immunodominant TCRbeta clonotype.

No cognate antigen is known for these TCRs. TCRdb's table, derived via immunoSEQ multiplex PCR, lists solely in-frame clones and lacks some. Of 8,500 to 11,000 clones listed, about 85% are singletons. The source material was peripheral blood mononuclear cells. The origin of the receptors is a man in his sixties with T-cell large granular lymphocyte leukemia. Some clones in this sample may be carry-over from other donors' samples.

This sequence joins TRBV6-1 and TRBJ1-2; D is undetermined. CDR1 MNHNS and CDR2 SASEGT come from the germline V gene. The ends were cut back, 0 bases at V and 4 bases at J, with 12 bases in the middle. CDR3 length equals 15 residues. The CDR3 DNA follows: TGTGCCAGCAGTGAAGCCACGGTTTTCAGCTATGGCTACACCTTC. Translated, it gives CASSEATVFSYGYTF.

The rearrangement links TRBV9 to TRBJ2-6; D is uncertain. CDR3 size: 16 residues. Looked up from germline, CDR1 is SGDLS and CDR2 is YYNGEE. Trimming pared 0 bases from V and 0 bases from J, leaving 7 bases between. CDR3 protein: CASSVGAASGANVLTF. The CDR3 DNA follows: TGTGCCAGCAGCGTAGGGGCGGCCTCTGGGGCCAACGTCCTGACTTTC.

This sequence joins TRBV5-1 and TRBJ2-1; D tentatively reads TRBD1 or TRBD2 (5 bases each). The CDR3 covers 16 residues. Germline CDR1 is SGHRS and CDR2 is YFSETQ. V lost 4 bases to trimming and J lost 5 bases, with 19 bases between them. CDR3 amino acids: CASSDSGGPGNNEQFF. CDR3 in DNA: TGCGCCAGCAGCGACAGCGGCGGGCCGGGGAACAATGAGCAGTTCTTC.

The gene calls are TRBV2 and TRBJ2-5; TRBD2 agrees at 14 bases. The CDR3 extends over 16 amino acids. From germline, CDR1 is SNHLY and CDR2 FYNNEI. J was trimmed by 3 bases and V by 0 bases; bases with no gene match: 0. The CDR3 spells CASSEAGLAGEETQYF. CDR3 coding DNA: TGTGCCAGCAGTGAAGCGGGACTAGCGGGAGAAGAGACCCAGTACTTC.

This clone was found once. This rearrangement joins TRBV7-9 to TRBJ2-3, with D unclear. CDR1 is SEHNR, CDR2 FQNEAQ, per germline (reference sequence). The CDR3 runs 12 residues. V was cut by 4 bases and J by 6 bases, with 8 bases left in between. CDR3 sequence reads: CASSSPPDTQYF. The CDR3 DNA sequence: TGTGCCAGCAGCTCCCCCCCGGATACGCAGTATTTT. Together with reference TRBV7-9 and TRBJ2-3, the CDR3 gives the full variable domain: DTGVSQNPRHKITKRGQNVTFRCDPISEHNRLYWYRQTLGQGPEFLTYFQNEAQLEKSRLLSDRFSAERPKGSFSTLEIQRTEQGDSAMYLCASSSPPDTQYFGPGTRLTVL.

The CDR3 loop reads CAGRQGVGTDTQYF. DNA for the CDR3: TGTGCCGGAAGACAGGGGGTAGGCACAGATACGCAGTATTTT. This rearrangement joins TRBV30 to TRBJ2-3, with 9 bases aligning to TRBD1. Germline assignment: CDR1 GTSNPN and CDR2 SVGIG (reference sequence). CDR3 length: 14 amino acids. V trimming: 8 bases; J trimming: 1 base; junction bases outside the gene matches: 7.

The V and J genes are TRBV29-1 and TRBJ1-2, with D tentatively TRBD1 (6 bases). The germline V gene encodes CDR1 SQVTM and CDR2 ANQGSEA. The CDR3 consists of 15 residues. V was pared by 4 bases and J by 3 bases, with 18 bases between. In DNA, the CDR3 is TGCAGCGTTGGGGGAGGGGGGGGCGCCGACTATGGCTACACCTTC. It codes for CSVGGGGGADYGYTF.

The rearrangement uses TRBV6-6 and TRBJ2-5; 13 bases agree with TRBD2. The CDR3 covers 15 residues. Germline assignment: CDR1 MNHNY and CDR2 SVGAGI (reference sequence). The junction had 2 bases not matched to a gene; V was cut back by 6 bases and J by 1 base. The CDR3 protein is CASSRLAGGQETQYF. Written as DNA, the CDR3 is TGTGCCAGCAGCCGACTAGCGGGAGGCCAAGAGACCCAGTACTTC.

The chain carries TRBV10-2 and TRBJ2-5; TRBD2 matches at 15 bases. V shed 3 bases and J 5 bases; nucleotides not matched to a gene: 4. CDR1 is WSHSY, CDR2 SAAADI, per germline. The CDR3 is 16 amino acids. Here the CDR3 DNA reads TGCGCCAGCAGTGACCAGGGACTAGCGGGAGGTGAGACCCAGTACTTC. Amino acids: CASSDQGLAGGETQYF.

V usage is TRBV4-2 and J usage is TRBJ1-5; a possible D gene is TRBD1 (5 bases). From germline, CDR1 is LGHNA and CDR2 YNFKEQ. This CDR3 is built from 18 residues. V shed 0 bases and J shed 3 bases, with 18 bases lying between them. DNA for the CDR3: TGTGCCAGCAGCCAAGATACCCCCCTAACAGGTTCCAATCAGCCCCAGCATTTT. Translation gives CASSQDTPLTGSNQPQHF.

V usage is TRBV4-3 and J usage is TRBJ2-6; no clear D gene. The CDR3 loop spans 16 amino acids. Germline V gene data show CDR1 as LGHNA and CDR2 as YSLEER. Trimming pared 4 bases from V and 3 bases from J, leaving 13 bases between. Written as DNA, the CDR3 is TGCGCCAGCAGCCGGTCCCATCTTGATGGGGCCAACGTCCTGACTTTC. As protein: CASSRSHLDGANVLTF.

V is TRBV18 and J is TRBJ2-2; maybe TRBD2 (6 bases). The CDR3 runs 16 residues. The germline V and J ends were trimmed by 0 bases and 7 bases, with 15 bases remaining between them. Germline V gene lookup returns CDR1 KGHSH and CDR2 LQKENI. This CDR3 reads CASSPPAGRYDGELFF. CDR3 in DNA: TGTGCCAGCTCACCACCAGCAGGGAGGTACGACGGGGAGCTGTTTTTT.

The V and J genes are TRBV6-5 and TRBJ2-5, with 7 bases identical to TRBD1. This CDR3 has 14 amino acids. Germline assignment: CDR1 MNHEY and CDR2 SVGAGI. The J segment lost 5 bases and the V segment lost 5 bases, leaving 8 bases of the junction unmatched. The CDR3 sequence is CASSAGGSVETQYF. The CDR3 DNA sequence: TGTGCCAGCAGTGCAGGGGGATCGGTGGAGACCCAGTACTTC.